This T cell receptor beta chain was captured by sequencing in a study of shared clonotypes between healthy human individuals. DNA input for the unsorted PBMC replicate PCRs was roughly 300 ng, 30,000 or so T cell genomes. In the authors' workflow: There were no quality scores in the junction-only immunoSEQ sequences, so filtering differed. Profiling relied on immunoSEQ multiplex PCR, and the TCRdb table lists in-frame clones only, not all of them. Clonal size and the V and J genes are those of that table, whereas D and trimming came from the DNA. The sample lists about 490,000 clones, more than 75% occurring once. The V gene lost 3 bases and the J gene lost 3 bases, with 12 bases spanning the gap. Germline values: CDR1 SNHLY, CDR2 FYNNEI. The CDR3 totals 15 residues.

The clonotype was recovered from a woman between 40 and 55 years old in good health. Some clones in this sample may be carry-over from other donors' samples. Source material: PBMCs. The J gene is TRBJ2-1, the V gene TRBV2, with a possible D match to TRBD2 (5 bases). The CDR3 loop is CASSDSDYLYNEQFF. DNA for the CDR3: TGTGCCAGCAGTGACTCCGACTACCTCTACAATGAGCAGTTCTTC. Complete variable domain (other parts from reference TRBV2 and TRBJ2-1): EPEVTQTPSHQVTQMGQEVILRCVPISNHLYFYWYRQILGQKVEFLVSFYNNEISEKSEIFDDQFSVERPDGSNFTLKIRSTKLEDSAMYFCASSDSDYLYNEQFFGPGTRLTVL.